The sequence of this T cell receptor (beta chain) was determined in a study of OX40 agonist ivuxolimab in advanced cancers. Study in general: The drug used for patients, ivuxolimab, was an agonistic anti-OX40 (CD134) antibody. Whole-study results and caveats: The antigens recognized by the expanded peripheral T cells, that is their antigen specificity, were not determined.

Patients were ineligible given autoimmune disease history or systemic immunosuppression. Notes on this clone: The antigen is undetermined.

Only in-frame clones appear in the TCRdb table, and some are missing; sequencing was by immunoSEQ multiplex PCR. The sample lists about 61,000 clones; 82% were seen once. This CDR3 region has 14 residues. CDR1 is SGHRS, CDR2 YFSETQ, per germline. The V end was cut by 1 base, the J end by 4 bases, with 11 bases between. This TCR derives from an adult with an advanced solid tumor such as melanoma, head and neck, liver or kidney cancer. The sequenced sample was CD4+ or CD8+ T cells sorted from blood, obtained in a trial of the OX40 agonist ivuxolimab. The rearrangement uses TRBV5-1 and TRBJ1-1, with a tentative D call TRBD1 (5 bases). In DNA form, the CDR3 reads TGCGCCAGCAGCTTGCTGGGGAGGGGCACTGAAGCTTTCTTT. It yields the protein CASSLLGRGTEAFF.